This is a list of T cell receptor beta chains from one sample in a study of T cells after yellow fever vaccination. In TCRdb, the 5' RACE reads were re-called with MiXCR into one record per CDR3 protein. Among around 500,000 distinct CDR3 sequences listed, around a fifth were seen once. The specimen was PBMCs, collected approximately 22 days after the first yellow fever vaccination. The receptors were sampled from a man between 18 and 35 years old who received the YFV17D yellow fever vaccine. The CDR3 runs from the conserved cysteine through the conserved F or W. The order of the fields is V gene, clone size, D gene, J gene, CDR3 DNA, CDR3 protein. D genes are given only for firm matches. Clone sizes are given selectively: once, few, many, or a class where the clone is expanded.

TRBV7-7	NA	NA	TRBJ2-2	TGTGCTAGCAACGCGGGGACCAACACCGGGGAGCTGTTTTTT	CASNAGTNTGELFF
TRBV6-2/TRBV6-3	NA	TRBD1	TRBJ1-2	TGTGCCAGCAGTTATCCGGTGGGACAGGGATGGCGCTACACCTTC	CASSYPVGQGWRYTF
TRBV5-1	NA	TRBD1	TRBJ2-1	TGCGCCAGCAGCGCCGACAGGGGCGGCTACAATGAGCAGTTCTTC	CASSADRGGYNEQFF
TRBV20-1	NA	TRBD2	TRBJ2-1	TGCAGTGCTCCTACTAGCGGGGGTGATGAGCAGTTCTTC	CSAPTSGGDEQFF
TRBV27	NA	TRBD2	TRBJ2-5	TGTGCCAGCAGTCGGGACTATGTGGAGACCCAGTACTTC	CASSRDYVETQYF
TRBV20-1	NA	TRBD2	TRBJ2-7	TGCAGTGCCGGACTAGCGGGGGGGTATTTTAACGAGCAGTACTTC	CSAGLAGGYFNEQYF
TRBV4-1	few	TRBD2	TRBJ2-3	TGCGCCAGCAGCCAACCGGGACTAGCGGGGGGGCTGGGCACAGATACGCAGTATTTT	CASSQPGLAGGLGTDTQYF
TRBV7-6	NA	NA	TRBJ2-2	TGTGCCAGCAGCTTATCCACCAGGGCCGGGGAGCTGTTTTTT	CASSLSTRAGELFF
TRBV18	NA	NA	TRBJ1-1	TGTGCCAGCTCACCACCGGTGAAACACTACCTGAACACTGAAGCTTTCTTT	CASSPPVKHYLNTEAFF
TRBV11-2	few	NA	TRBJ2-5	TGTGCCAGCAGCTCCCCCTGGGCGGGACACGTAGAGACCCAGTACTTC	CASSSPWAGHVETQYF
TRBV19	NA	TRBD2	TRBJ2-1	TGTGCCAGTAGTTCTGGGGGCGGGGGGGCCTCTCTGTTCTTC	CASSSGGGGASLFF
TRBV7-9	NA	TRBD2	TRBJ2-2	TGTGCCAGCAGCATTCGGACTAGTCAGAACACCGGGGAGCTGTTTTTT	CASSIRTSQNTGELFF
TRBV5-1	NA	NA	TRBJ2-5	TGCGCCAGCAGCTTGCGGCCCCTCCAGGAGACCCAGTACTTC	CASSLRPLQETQYF
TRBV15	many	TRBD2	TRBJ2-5	TGTGCCACCAGACTAGCGGGGGAAGAGACCCAGTACTTC	CATRLAGEETQYF
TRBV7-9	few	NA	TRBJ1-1	TGTGCCAGCAGCTTAGCGGTCGCTGAAGCTTTCTTT	CASSLAVAEAFF
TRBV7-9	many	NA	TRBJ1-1	TGTGCCAGCAGCTTAGATCCCGTAGGGACTGAAGCTTTCTTT	CASSLDPVGTEAFF
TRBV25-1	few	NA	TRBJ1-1	TGTGCCAGCAGTGACTGGACGGGAAACACTGAAGCTTTCTTT	CASSDWTGNTEAFF
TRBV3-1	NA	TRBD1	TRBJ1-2	TGTGCCAGCAGCGAGCCGGGACAGGGAGAATATGGCTACACCTTC	CASSEPGQGEYGYTF
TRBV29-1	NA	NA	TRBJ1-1	TGCACCGTGCGGGGGGCCGGCACTGAAGCTTTCTTT	CTVRGAGTEAFF
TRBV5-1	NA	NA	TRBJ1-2	TGCGCCAGCAGCTTATGGATTCCGGACCACGCGGGGGCTGGCTACACCTTC	CASSLWIPDHAGAGYTF
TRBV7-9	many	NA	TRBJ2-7	TGTGCCAGCAGCTTTGAGGGGCGCGAGCAGTACTTC	CASSFEGREQYF
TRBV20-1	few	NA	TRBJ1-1	TGCAGTGCCCTGGTGCCTTCGAGCGCTGAAGCTTTCTTT	CSALVPSSAEAFF
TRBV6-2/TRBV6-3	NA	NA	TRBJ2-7	TGTGCCAGCAGTCCATACCGGGTGTACGAGCAGTACTTC	CASSPYRVYEQYF
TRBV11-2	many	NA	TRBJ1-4	TGTGCCAGCAGCCCGGGACGGGATTTGTTTTTT	CASSPGRDLFF
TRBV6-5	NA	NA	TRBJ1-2	TGTGCCAGCAGTTACTCTGGGCCTGGCTATGGCTACACCTTC	CASSYSGPGYGYTF
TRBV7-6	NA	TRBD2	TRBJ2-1	TGTGCCAGCAGCTTCAGCGGGGGGGCCCCCTACAATGAGCAGTTCTTC	CASSFSGGAPYNEQFF
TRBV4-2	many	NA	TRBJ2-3	TGTGCCAGCAGCCAAGAAGATACGCAGTATTTT	CASSQEDTQYF
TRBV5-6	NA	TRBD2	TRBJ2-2	TGTGCCAGCAGCCTAGCGGGGGGCCGATCCGGGGAGCTGTTTTTT	CASSLAGGRSGELFF